This entry lists 31 T cell receptor beta chains sequenced from one sample in a study of T cell responses to AZD1222 COVID-19 vaccine. Measured with immunoSEQ multiplex PCR; TCRdb has only the in-frame clones, and not every one. The sample lists 120,000 or so clones, 92% occurring once. Specimen: peripheral blood, collected 28 days after the second AZD1222 dose. These receptors came from an adult who received the AZD1222 COVID-19 vaccine.

The chain joins TRBV15 to TRBJ1-5; D is unclear. Germline CDR1 reads LNHNV; CDR2 reads YYDKDF (reference sequence). With 0 bases removed from V and 0 bases from J, the gap between germline ends came to 12 bases. The CDR3 extends over 17 amino acids. Here the CDR3 reads CATSRDLDSYSNQPQHF. The CDR3, as DNA: TGTGCCACCAGCAGAGATTTGGATTCTTATAGCAATCAGCCCCAGCATTTT.

The genes are TRBV6-2 or TRBV6-3 and TRBJ2-7; the match to TRBD1 covers 11 bases. In germline, CDR1 is MNHEY, CDR2 SVGEGT. V was pared by 0 bases and J by 0 bases, with 4 bases of the junction left unmatched. CDR3 size: 17 residues. CDR3 bases: TGTGCCAGCAGTTACTCGCGGGGACAGGGGGACTCCTACGAGCAGTACTTC. Amino acid sequence: CASSYSRGQGDSYEQYF.

CDR3 sequence reads: CASSQPGGSRQPQHF. The DNA of the CDR3 is TGTGCCAGCAGCCAACCAGGGGGGTCGCGTCAGCCCCAGCATTTT. The chain combines TRBV7-2 with TRBJ1-5; TRBD1 matches 7 bases. The germline CDR1 and CDR2 sequences are SGHTA and FQGNSA. Trimming cost V 5 bases and J 6 bases; bases outside gene matches: 10. The length of the CDR3 is 15 residues.

This rearrangement joins TRBV7-8 to TRBJ2-5, with D possibly TRBD2 on 6 matching bases. CDR1 SGHVS and CDR2 FQNEAQ come from the germline V gene. The CDR3 loop spans 17 amino acids. With 0 bases removed from V and 0 bases from J, the gap between germline ends came to 14 bases. The CDR3 DNA reads as TGTGCCAGCAGCTTAGCGTCGGCGGGGTGGTACCAAGAGACCCAGTACTTC. Its protein is CASSLASAGWYQETQYF. Full variable domain (remainder filled in from reference TRBV7-8 and TRBJ2-5): GAGVSQSPRYKVAKRGQDVALRCDPISGHVSLFWYQQALGQGPEFLTYFQNEAQLDKSGLPSDRFFAERPEGSVSTLKIQRTQQEDSAVYLCASSLASAGWYQETQYFGPGTRLLVL.

The V call is TRBV29-1, the J call TRBJ2-1; D remains ambiguous. CDR3 length: 11 residues. Trimming took 3 bases from V and 5 from J, leaving 5 bases between them. CDR1 SQVTM and CDR2 ANQGSEA come from the germline V gene. The CDR3: CSVDLDNEQFF. The CDR3 nucleotides are TGCAGCGTTGATCTCGACAATGAGCAGTTCTTC.

J is TRBJ2-6 and V is TRBV19, with 10 bases matching TRBD1. Germline V gene lookup returns CDR1 LNHDA and CDR2 SQIVND (reference sequence). Germline trimming cut 5 bases from V and 1 base from J; bases unmatched to any gene: 5. The CDR3 extends over 17 amino acids. The CDR3 DNA sequence: TGTGCCAGTAGTGCCCGGGACAGGGGTTCTGGGGCCAACGTCCTGACTTTC. This translates into CASSARDRGSGANVLTF.

This chain joins TRBV3-1 (or the pseudogene TRBV3-2) and TRBJ2-7; possible D gene TRBD2, 7 bases. The CDR3 is 14 amino acids. V was trimmed by 2 bases and J by 5 bases, leaving 13 bases between them. Germline lookup yields CDR1 LGHDT and CDR2 YNNKEL (reference sequence). The CDR3 nucleotides are TGTGCCAGCAGCCAATTGGGGGGGGCGAACGAGCAGTACTTC. It yields the protein CASSQLGGANEQYF.

V usage is TRBV28 and J usage is TRBJ2-7; D is possibly TRBD1 or TRBD2 (5 bases each). Germline V gives CDR1 MDHEN, CDR2 SYDVKM. Between the trimmed V and J ends, which lost 5 bases and 6 bases, there was a span of 14 bases. The CDR3 covers 13 residues. Written as DNA, the CDR3 is TGTGCCAGCAGTCAGAAGAGGGGCCGCGAGCAGTACTTC. Protein sequence: CASSQKRGREQYF.

The chain recombines TRBV5-1 with TRBJ2-1, with TRBD2 matching 8 bases. The CDR3 runs to 15 residues. Trimming at V came to 3 bases and at J to 4 bases, leaving 6 bases not matched to a gene. Germline loops: CDR1 SGHRS, CDR2 YFSETQ. CDR3 residues: CASSSWTSRYNEQFF. In DNA, the CDR3 is TGCGCCAGCAGCTCCTGGACTAGCAGATACAATGAGCAGTTCTTC.

The rearrangement uses TRBV27 and TRBJ2-7; D ambiguous. Germline V gives CDR1 MNHEY, CDR2 SMNVEV (reference sequence). Trimming removed 2 bases from V and 2 bases from J, with 7 bases in between. CDR3 length: 13 residues. The CDR3 coding sequence is TGTGCCAGCAGTTTAAGGGAAACCTACGAGCAGTACTTC. This translates into CASSLRETYEQYF.

This clone is a singleton in its sample. The rearrangement uses TRBV16 and TRBJ2-2; a possible D gene is TRBD2 (6 bases). The CDR3 spans 14 residues. The germline V gene has CDR1 KGHSY and CDR2 FQNENV. Trimming left V 2 bases short and J 7 bases short, with 11 bases between. CDR3 sequence: CASSQGGFGGELFF. The CDR3 region has the DNA TGTGCCAGCAGCCAAGGAGGGTTTGGCGGGGAGCTGTTTTTT.

This chain joins TRBV28 and TRBJ2-2, with 7 bases fitting TRBD2. Losses at the gene ends were 3 bases for V and 5 bases for J; bases not matched to a gene: 6. This CDR3 region has 15 residues. Germline V gene lookup returns CDR1 MDHEN and CDR2 SYDVKM. The CDR3 is CASSLGKAGTGELFF. The DNA of the CDR3 is TGTGCCAGCAGTTTGGGAAAAGCGGGGACCGGGGAGCTGTTTTTT.

The chain has TRBV7-8 and TRBJ2-7; 8 bases match TRBD1. V was pared by 2 bases and J by 2 bases, with 2 bases of the junction left unmatched. CDR1 is SGHVS and CDR2 is FQNEAQ in the germline V gene. This CDR3 has 14 amino acids. DNA for the CDR3: TGTGCCAGCAGCTTAAAACAGGGGGCCTACGAGCAGTACTTC. This encodes CASSLKQGAYEQYF.

This sequence joins TRBV9 and TRBJ2-3; D might be TRBD1 (5 bases). V lost 4 bases to trimming and J lost 1 base, with 16 bases between them. Germline-derived CDR1 and CDR2 are SGDLS and YYNGEE. The CDR3 consists of 16 residues. CDR3 residues: CASSPIGATGTDTQYF. The CDR3, as DNA: TGTGCCAGCAGCCCCATTGGGGCGACGGGCACAGATACGCAGTATTTT.

The J gene is TRBJ2-1, the V gene TRBV28; TRBD2 matches at 11 bases. Germline V gene data show CDR1 as MDHEN and CDR2 as SYDVKM. CDR3 length: 18 amino acids. Germline trimming cut 2 bases from V and 3 bases from J; bases unmatched to any gene: 9. The DNA for the CDR3 is TGTGCCAGCAGTTTAGCAGCCGGGACTAGCGGATACTACAATGAGCAGTTCTTC. Translation: CASSLAAGTSGYYNEQFF.

The CDR3 here is CASSRDSLYGYTF. CDR3 sequence (DNA): TGTGCCAGCAGTAGGGACAGCCTTTATGGCTACACCTTC. The chain uses TRBV6-5 and TRBJ1-2; TRBD1 agrees at 7 bases. With V trimmed by 5 bases and J by 5 bases, 5 bases remained unmatched. This CDR3 is built from 13 residues. CDR1 is MNHEY, CDR2 SVGAGI, per germline.

As to this clone: Other DNA sequences within the sample encode an identical CDR3. This chain connects TRBV6-5 to TRBJ2-2; D unclear. The germline V gene has CDR1 MNHEY and CDR2 SVGAGI. This CDR3 has 12 residues. Trimming removed 0 bases at V and 4 bases at J, with 0 bases between. CDR3 residues: CASSYSTGELFF. The CDR3 bases are TGTGCCAGCAGTTACTCCACCGGGGAGCTGTTTTTT.

The V call is TRBV10-2, the J call TRBJ1-1, with D maybe TRBD1 (5 bases). V lost 5 bases to trimming and J lost 1 base, with 14 bases between them. Germline-derived CDR1 and CDR2 are WSHSY and SAAADI. This CDR3 spans 15 amino acids. CDR3 protein: CASSLGGGPNTEAFF. CDR3 nucleotides: TGCGCCAGCAGTCTCGGGGGGGGTCCGAACACTGAAGCTTTCTTT.

This rearrangement joins TRBV4-1 to TRBJ2-1; D gene uncertain. The CDR3 contains 15 residues. Germline assignment: CDR1 MGHRA and CDR2 YSYEKL. Trimming removed 2 bases at V and 7 bases at J, with 15 bases between. Written as DNA, the CDR3 is TGCGCCAGCAGCCAATTACCCCTCGCTTTTAATGAGCAGTTCTTC. It encodes CASSQLPLAFNEQFF.

V gene TRBV7-9 combines with J gene TRBJ1-4; D is possibly TRBD1 (5 bases). Trimming stripped 3 bases from V and 4 bases from J, with 12 bases between. This CDR3 has 15 residues. CDR1 and CDR2 from the germline V gene are SEHNR and FQNEAQ (reference sequence). The CDR3 protein is CASSLSAGINEKLFF. The CDR3 bases are TGTGCCAGCAGCTTGTCTGCAGGGATTAATGAAAAACTGTTTTTT. Based on the CDR3 plus reference TRBV7-9 and TRBJ1-4, the full variable domain is DTGVSQNPRHKITKRGQNVTFRCDPISEHNRLYWYRQTLGQGPEFLTYFQNEAQLEKSRLLSDRFSAERPKGSFSTLEIQRTEQGDSAMYLCASSLSAGINEKLFFGSGTQLSVL.

This clone is judged large (0.1 to 1%). The CDR3 sequence: CASSTHRDNYEQYF. The CDR3 nucleotides read TGTGCCAGCAGTACACATAGGGACAACTACGAGCAGTACTTC. This rearrangement joins TRBV27 to TRBJ2-7, with a possible D match to TRBD1 (6 bases). The V gene lost 5 bases and the J gene lost 3 bases, with 14 bases spanning the gap. CDR1 is MNHEY and CDR2 is SMNVEV in the germline V gene (reference sequence). The CDR3 runs to 14 residues.

The chain carries TRBV4-1 and TRBJ2-3; 8 bases are shared with TRBD2. Germline CDR1 reads MGHRA; CDR2 reads YSYEKL. After removal of 1 base from V and 4 bases from J, the junction contained 7 bases not matched to a gene. The CDR3 extends over 16 amino acids. The CDR3 coding sequence is TGCGCCAGCAGCCAAGCCCGGGGGGGCCGAGCAGATACGCAGTATTTT. Translation gives CASSQARGGRADTQYF.

The chain carries TRBV5-6 and TRBJ2-3; D is perhaps TRBD2 (6 bases). The CDR3 totals 16 residues. The ends were cut back, 1 base at V and 9 bases at J, with 21 bases in the middle. Germline V gene sequence: CDR1 SGHDT, CDR2 YYEEEE. This CDR3 reads CASSLLGDSRTSTQYF. The CDR3 DNA follows: TGTGCCAGCAGCTTGCTGGGGGACTCGCGAACATCAACGCAGTATTTT. Full variable domain (rest looked up from reference TRBV5-6 and TRBJ2-3): DAGVTQSPTHLIKTRGQQVTLRCSPKSGHDTVSWYQQALGQGPQFIFQYYEEEERQRGNFPDRFSGHQFPNYSSELNVNALLLGDSALYLCASSLLGDSRTSTQYFGPGTRLTVL.

The gene calls are TRBV7-9 and TRBJ2-3; tentatively, D is TRBD1 (6 bases). In germline, CDR1 is SEHNR, CDR2 FQNEAQ (reference sequence). The V end lost 2 bases, the J end lost 4 bases, and 13 bases lay between the germline ends. The CDR3 totals 15 residues. The CDR3 loop reads CASSLRDNLADTQYF. CDR3 sequence (DNA): TGTGCCAGCAGCTTAAGGGACAATCTCGCAGATACGCAGTATTTT.

This clone showed up just once. J is TRBJ1-5 and V is TRBV5-6; D is possibly TRBD1 (6 bases). This CDR3 has 14 residues. Germline CDR1 is SGHDT and CDR2 is YYEEEE. V lost 4 bases, J lost 2 bases, and 10 bases lay in between. The CDR3, as DNA: TGTGCCAGCAGCGCCAGGGGCGGCAATCAGCCCCAGCATTTT. This encodes CASSARGGNQPQHF.

This clone occurred once. The chain couples TRBV5-8 to TRBJ1-5, with D maybe TRBD1 (6 bases). The CDR3 length is 13 residues. Germline lookup yields CDR1 SGHTS and CDR2 YDEGEE. With 4 bases removed from V and 10 bases from J, the gap between germline ends came to 15 bases. The CDR3 here is CASSRTGMNPQHF. CDR3 nucleotide sequence: TGTGCCAGCAGCCGAACAGGGATGAACCCCCAGCATTTT.

Written as DNA, the CDR3 is TGCGCCAGCAGGCAACAGACTAGCGGGGTGCTTTCGTATGAGCAGTTCTTC. Its protein product is CASRQQTSGVLSYEQFF. The J gene is TRBJ2-1, the V gene TRBV4-1; 11 bases are shared with TRBD2. The ends lost 6 bases at V and 8 bases at J; junction bases unmatched: 15. The CDR3 is made up of 17 amino acids. From germline, CDR1 is MGHRA and CDR2 YSYEKL.

This clone was observed once. The J gene is TRBJ1-2, the V gene TRBV19; D not certain. The germline gives CDR1 LNHDA, CDR2 SQIVND (reference sequence). Trimming stripped 3 bases from V and 0 bases from J, with 8 bases between. The CDR3 spans 14 residues. The CDR3 DNA reads TGTGCCAGTAGTATCCCGCGAGCTAACTATGGCTACACCTTC. The encoded protein is CASSIPRANYGYTF.

The rearrangement uses TRBV28 and TRBJ2-7; perhaps TRBD1 as D (5 bases). The CDR3 runs to 15 residues. Germline V lookup: CDR1 MDHEN, CDR2 SYDVKM. Trimming shortened V by 3 bases and J by 3 bases, and 15 bases separated the two germline ends. CDR3: CASSFVGQSIYEQYF. The CDR3 bases are TGTGCCAGCAGTTTTGTCGGACAAAGCATCTACGAGCAGTACTTC.

The chain links TRBV29-1 to TRBJ2-2, with TRBD2 matching over 7 bases. The J segment lost 3 bases and the V segment lost 3 bases, leaving 7 bases of the junction unmatched. The length of the CDR3 is 15 residues. Germline CDR1 SQVTM, CDR2 ANQGSEA. CDR3 in DNA: TGCAGCGTTGAGGGAGCGGGGTGGGACACCGGGGAGCTGTTTTTT. It encodes CSVEGAGWDTGELFF.

This clone was counted once. This chain connects TRBV2 to TRBJ1-6; 10 nucleotides align to TRBD1. The CDR3 has 19 residues. Germline loops: CDR1 SNHLY, CDR2 FYNNEI. V trimming: 6 bases; J trimming: 3 bases; junction bases outside the gene matches: 14. The CDR3 DNA is TGTGCCAGCAGGGGGTTGACAGGGGGCCGTTCTCTCTATAATTCACCCCTCCACTTT. It yields the protein CASRGLTGGRSLYNSPLHF.